Below, 12 T cell receptor beta chains from the same sample are listed, as sequenced in a study of T-cell memory formation after mild COVID-19. TCRdb processed the 5' RACE reads anew with MiXCR; each CDR3 protein has one entry. The sample includes about 340,000 distinct CDR3 sequences, under 15% seen only once; the top ten take roughly a fifth. Sequencing was carried out using PBMCs or a T cell subset sorted from them (not recorded which). Receptors were obtained from a man aged 18 to 29 who had mild COVID-19 (a few samples of this study predate the infection). Cell type and time point are not known.

V usage is TRBV20-1 and J usage is TRBJ1-3, with 8 bases aligning to TRBD1. With 6 bases clipped from V and 3 bases from J, the junction kept 7 bases outside the gene matches. The CDR3 loop spans 14 amino acids. Germline CDR1 is DFQATT and CDR2 is SNEGSKA (reference sequence). The CDR3 DNA is TGCAGTGCCACCGGGACAGGAGGTGGAAACACCATATATTTT. Translating it yields CSATGTGGGNTIYF.

The gene calls are TRBV5-8 and TRBJ2-2; 7 bases align to TRBD1. Germline CDR1 SGHTS, CDR2 YDEGEE. V was pared by 6 bases and J by 4 bases, with 6 bases of the junction left unmatched. CDR3 length: 14 amino acids. For the CDR3, the DNA is TGTGCCAGCAACAGGGGCCATGGCACCGGGGAGCTGTTTTTT. Its translation: CASNRGHGTGELFF.

This clonotype was observed many times. This sequence joins TRBV5-1 and TRBJ2-7, with D perhaps matching TRBD1 (5 bases). The V gene's germline CDR1 is SGHRS and CDR2 YFSETQ. CDR3 length: 12 amino acids. V lost 7 bases and J 0 bases, leaving 8 bases between the germline ends. The CDR3 bases are TGCGCCAGCGGCAGGGACTCCTACGAGCAGTACTTC. This gives the protein CASGRDSYEQYF. The whole variable domain, remainder taken from reference TRBV5-1 and TRBJ2-7, is KAGVTQTPRYLIKTRGQQVTLSCSPISGHRSVSWYQQTPGQGLQFLFEYFSETQRNKGNFPGRFSGRQFSNSRSEMNVSTLELGDSALYLCASGRDSYEQYFGPGTRLTVT.

The chain carries TRBV6-1 and TRBJ2-7; no reliable D call. Germline lookup yields CDR1 MNHNS and CDR2 SASEGT. The ends were cut back, 2 bases at V and 0 bases at J, with 8 bases in the middle. The CDR3 is 14 residues long. The CDR3, as DNA: TGTGCCAGCAGTGAACTGACGGTCTCCTACGAGCAGTACTTC. Translating gives CASSELTVSYEQYF.

The rearrangement joins TRBV4-2 to TRBJ2-7; 8 bases are a match to TRBD1. Looked up from germline, CDR1 is LGHNA and CDR2 is YNFKEQ. Trimming at V came to 4 bases and at J to 4 bases, leaving 3 bases not matched to a gene. This CDR3 contains 13 residues. The CDR3 DNA sequence: TGTGCCAGCAGCCGAGGGACAGGTTACGAGCAGTACGTC. This codes for CASSRGTGYEQYV.

By sample fraction, this clonotype is medium-sized. The rearrangement joins TRBV10-2 to TRBJ2-3; the D gene could be TRBD1 or TRBD2 (6 bases each). CDR3 length: 17 amino acids. V shed 7 bases and J shed 3 bases, with 23 bases lying between them. Germline V gene sequence: CDR1 WSHSY, CDR2 SAAADI. The CDR3 here is CASTALFGGQRTDTQYF. The CDR3 nucleotides are TGCGCCAGCACCGCTCTTTTTGGGGGGCAACGGACAGATACGCAGTATTTT.

This clonotype was recorded a few times. This chain joins TRBV9 and TRBJ1-1; the D is unclear. Trimming pared 2 bases from V and 1 base from J, leaving 21 bases between. This CDR3 region has 18 residues. Germline lookup yields CDR1 SGDLS and CDR2 YYNGEE. The CDR3 DNA is TGTGCCAGCAGCGTCTACTTCCGGGAGCCAACTTGGAACACTGAAGCTTTCTTT. Translated: CASSVYFREPTWNTEAFF.

This clonotype was counted between two and nine times. This chain uses TRBV5-1 with TRBJ1-4; maybe TRBD1 (6 bases). The CDR3 contains 14 residues. Trimming pared 4 bases from V and 4 bases from J, leaving 11 bases between. CDR1 and CDR2 from the germline V gene are SGHRS and YFSETQ. DNA for the CDR3: TGCGCCAGCAGCCGGGGGCTGGGTAATGAAAAACTGTTTTTT. Its protein product is CASSRGLGNEKLFF.

This clonotype was seen a few times. This sequence joins TRBV7-2 and TRBJ1-1; D perhaps matches TRBD1 (5 bases). The CDR3 length is 15 residues. With 2 bases removed from V and 5 bases from J, the gap between germline ends came to 15 bases. CDR1 and CDR2 (germline): SGHTA, FQGNSA. This CDR3 is CASSLTAGRGTEAFF. The CDR3 coding sequence is TGTGCCAGCAGCTTAACGGCAGGGCGGGGAACTGAAGCTTTCTTT.

The chain joins TRBV20-1 to TRBJ2-2, with 7 bases that match TRBD2. The germline CDR1 and CDR2 sequences are DFQATT and SNEGSKA (reference sequence). CDR3 size: 15 residues. V dropped 6 bases and J dropped 3; count of bases not matched to a gene: 10. The DNA for the CDR3 is TGCAGTGCCAACACTCGGGGGGTCTACACCGGGGAGCTGTTTTTT. Amino acid sequence: CSANTRGVYTGELFF.

This chain uses TRBV5-1 with TRBJ2-3; D perhaps matches TRBD1 (5 bases). Trimming cost V 4 bases and J 4 bases, with 13 bases left between them. CDR1 is SGHRS, CDR2 YFSETQ, per germline. CDR3 length: 14 amino acids. The CDR3 loop reads CASSRSRGPDTQYF. The CDR3 nucleotides are TGCGCCAGCAGCAGGAGTAGGGGTCCAGATACGCAGTATTTT.

CDR3 loop: CASSHSGRGQETQYF. The CDR3 coding sequence is TGTGCCAGCAGCCACAGTGGGAGGGGGCAAGAGACCCAGTACTTC. The chain combines TRBV11-2 with TRBJ2-5; D is perhaps TRBD2 (7 bases). The germline V and J ends were trimmed by 5 bases and 2 bases, with 15 bases remaining between them. The CDR3 consists of 15 residues. Germline-derived CDR1 and CDR2 are SGHAT and FQNNGV.